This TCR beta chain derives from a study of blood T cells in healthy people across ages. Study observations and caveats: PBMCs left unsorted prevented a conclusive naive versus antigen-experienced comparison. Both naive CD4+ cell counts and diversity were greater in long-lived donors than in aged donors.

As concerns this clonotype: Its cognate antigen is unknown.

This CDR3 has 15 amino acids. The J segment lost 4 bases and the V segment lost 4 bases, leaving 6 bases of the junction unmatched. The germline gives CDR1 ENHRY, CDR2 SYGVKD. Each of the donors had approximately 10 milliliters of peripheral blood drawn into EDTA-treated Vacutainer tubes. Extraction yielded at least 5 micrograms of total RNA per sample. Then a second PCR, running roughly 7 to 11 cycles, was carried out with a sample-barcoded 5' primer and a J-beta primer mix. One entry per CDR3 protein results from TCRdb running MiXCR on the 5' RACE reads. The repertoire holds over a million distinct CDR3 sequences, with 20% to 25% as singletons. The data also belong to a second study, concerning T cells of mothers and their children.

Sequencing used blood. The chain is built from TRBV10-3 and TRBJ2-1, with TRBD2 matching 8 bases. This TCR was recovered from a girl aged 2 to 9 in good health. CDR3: CAISVLLAAYNEQFF. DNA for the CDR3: TGTGCCATCAGTGTTCTACTAGCGGCATACAATGAGCAGTTCTTC.